Included here is one T cell receptor (beta chain) sequence, with context. The antigen is unknown. This specimen comes from a study of shared clonotypes between healthy human individuals. Points from the study as a whole: Between a few donors, naive CD4 clonotypes were shared at a level of approximately 5%. Relative to memory subsets, naive subsets generally showed larger estimated richness.

In the naive CD8 group, cells lacked CD45RO and were positively selected for CCR7, so terminally differentiated effector memory CD45RA+ cells were left out. Template for every sorted-subset replicate PCR totaled approximately 200 ng DNA, some 30,000 T cell genomes. The protocol was immunoSEQ multiplex PCR, while the TCRdb copy is restricted to in-frame clones and leaves out a portion. Of about 2.1 million clones listed, approximately 92% are singletons. The CDR3 runs to 14 residues. Per the germline V gene, CDR1 is ENHRY and CDR2 is SYGVKD. V was cut by 3 bases and J by 3 bases, with 10 bases left in between.

The sample consisted of naive CD8+ T cells from PBMCs. The rearrangement joins TRBV10-3 to TRBJ2-3, with D possibly TRBD2 on 5 matching bases. This receptor was taken from a man aged 18 to 30 in good health. Some clones in this sample may be carry-over from other donors' samples. The CDR3 region is CAISERRPTDTQYF. The CDR3, as DNA: TGTGCCATCAGTGAACGGAGGCCTACAGATACGCAGTATTTT.